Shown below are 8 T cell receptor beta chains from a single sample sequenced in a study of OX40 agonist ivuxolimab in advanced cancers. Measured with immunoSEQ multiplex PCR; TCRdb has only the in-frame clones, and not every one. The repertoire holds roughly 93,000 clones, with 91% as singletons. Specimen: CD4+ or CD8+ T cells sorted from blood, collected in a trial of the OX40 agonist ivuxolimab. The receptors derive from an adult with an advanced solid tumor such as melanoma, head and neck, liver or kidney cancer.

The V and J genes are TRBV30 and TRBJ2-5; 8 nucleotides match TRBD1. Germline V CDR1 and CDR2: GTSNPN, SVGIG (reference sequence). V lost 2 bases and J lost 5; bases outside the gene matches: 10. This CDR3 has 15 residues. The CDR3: CAWSRGGWTGETQYF. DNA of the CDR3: TGTGCCTGGAGTAGGGGCGGTTGGACAGGGGAGACCCAGTACTTC. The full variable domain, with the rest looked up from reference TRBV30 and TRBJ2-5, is SQTIHQWPATLVQPVGSPLSLECTVEGTSNPNLYWYRQAAGRGLQLLFYSVGIGQISSEVPQNLSASRPQDRQFILSSKKLLLSDSGFYLCAWSRGGWTGETQYFGPGTRLLVL.

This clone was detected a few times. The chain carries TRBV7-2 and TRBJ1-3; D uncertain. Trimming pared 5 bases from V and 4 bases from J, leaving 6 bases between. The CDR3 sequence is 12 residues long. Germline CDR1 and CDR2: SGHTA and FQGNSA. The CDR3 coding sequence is TGTGCCAGCAGCCCCGGGGGAAACACCATATATTTT. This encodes CASSPGGNTIYF.

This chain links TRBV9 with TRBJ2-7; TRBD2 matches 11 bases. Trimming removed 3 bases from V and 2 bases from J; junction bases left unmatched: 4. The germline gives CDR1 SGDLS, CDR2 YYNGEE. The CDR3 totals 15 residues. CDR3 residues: CASSGLAGGAYEQYF. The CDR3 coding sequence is TGTGCCAGCAGCGGGCTAGCGGGAGGCGCCTACGAGCAGTACTTC. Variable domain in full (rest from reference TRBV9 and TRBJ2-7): DSGVTQTPKHLITATGQRVTLRCSPRSGDLSVYWYQQSLDQGLQFLIQYYNGEERAKGNILERFSAQQFPDLHSELNLSSLELGDSALYFCASSGLAGGAYEQYFGPGTRLTVT.

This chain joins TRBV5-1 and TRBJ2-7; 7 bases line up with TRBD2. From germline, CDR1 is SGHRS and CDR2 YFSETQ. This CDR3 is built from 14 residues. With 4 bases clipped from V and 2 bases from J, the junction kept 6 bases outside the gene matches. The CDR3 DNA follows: TGCGCCAGCAGCCCACTAGCGACCGCCTACGAGCAGTACTTC. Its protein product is CASSPLATAYEQYF.

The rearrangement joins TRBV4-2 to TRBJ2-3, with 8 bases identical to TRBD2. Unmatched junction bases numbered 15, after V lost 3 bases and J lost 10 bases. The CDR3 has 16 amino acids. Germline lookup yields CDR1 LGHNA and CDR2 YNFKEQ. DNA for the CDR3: TGTGCCAGCAGCCACCACATTACTATAGCGGGAACGGCGCAGTATTTT. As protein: CASSHHITIAGTAQYF.

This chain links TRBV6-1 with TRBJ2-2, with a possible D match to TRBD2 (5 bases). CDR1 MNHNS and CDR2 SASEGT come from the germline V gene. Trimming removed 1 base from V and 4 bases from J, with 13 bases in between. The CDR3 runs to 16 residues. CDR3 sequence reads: CASSEVLGRGTGELFF. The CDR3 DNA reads TGTGCCAGCAGTGAAGTCCTGGGGAGAGGCACCGGGGAGCTGTTTTTT.

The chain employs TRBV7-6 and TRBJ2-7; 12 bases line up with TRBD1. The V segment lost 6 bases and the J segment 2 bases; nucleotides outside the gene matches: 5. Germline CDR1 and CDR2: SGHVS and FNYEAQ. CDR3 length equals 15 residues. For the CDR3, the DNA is TGTGCCAGCAGTGCCGGGACAGGGGGCGCCTACGAGCAGTACTTC. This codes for CASSAGTGGAYEQYF.

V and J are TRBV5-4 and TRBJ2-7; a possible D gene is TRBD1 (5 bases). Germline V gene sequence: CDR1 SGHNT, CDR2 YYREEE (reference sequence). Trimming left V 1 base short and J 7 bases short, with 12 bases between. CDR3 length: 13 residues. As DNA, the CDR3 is TGTGCCAGCAGCTTGAAGACCCGACAGGAGCAGTACTTC. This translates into CASSLKTRQEQYF.